Listed here is a single T cell receptor beta chain. What it binds is unknown. This CDR3 contains 16 residues. The V and J ends lost 3 bases and 0 bases, in that order; junction bases with no gene match: 7. CDR1 is SGDLS, CDR2 YYNGEE, per germline. This sample was included in a study of graft-versus-host responses after intestinal transplantation. As for the study in general: Recipients got multivisceral, liver-intestinal, or isolated intestinal transplants. After anti-thymocyte globulin induction, recipients took tacrolimus and steroids for approximately 3 years.

Repertoires were generated with immunoSEQ multiplex PCR, while TCRdb's copy carries only in-frame clones and drops some. The repertoire holds 96,000 or so clones, 92% seen once, with roughly 0.17% in the top ten. The genes are TRBV9 and TRBJ2-3; 7 nucleotides match TRBD1. The clonotype comes from a human donor who received an intestinal transplant. The sequencing used unstimulated CD4+ T cells sorted from spleen or lymph node cells, collected before intestinal transplant. This chain's CDR3 is CASSAGQHASTDTQYF. CDR3 coding DNA: TGTGCCAGCAGCGCGGGACAGCATGCTAGCACAGATACGCAGTATTTT.